The T cell receptor beta chain under discussion was sequenced for a study of cytomegalovirus exposure and HLA in healthy donors. Across the study: Of all 400 or so donors who were genotyped, 81% belonged to the Caucasian-associated ancestry cluster.

A multiplex PCR was run with 60 Vbeta primers and 13 Jbeta primers. Sequencing used immunoSEQ multiplex PCR; TCRdb keeps in-frame clones, though not all of them. The sample contains 100,000 or so clones, around 70% of which appear only once. There were likely unrecorded immune exposures, though donors were nominally healthy when sampled. Between the trimmed V and J ends, which lost 0 bases and 10 bases, there was a span of 9 bases. The CDR3 extends over 12 amino acids. Germline assignment: CDR1 LNHNV and CDR2 YYDKDF (reference sequence). The sequence derives from a man aged 35-49 years in good health and CMV-seronegative. Sequenced input: PBMCs. The chain employs TRBV15 and TRBJ1-2; no reliable D call. Here the CDR3 DNA reads TGTGCCACCAGCAGAGATTCGGGTTCCTACACCTTC. This encodes CATSRDSGSYTF.